This T cell receptor (beta chain) was identified in a study of blood T cell repertoires in COVID-19 (dated by TCRdb to 2020 to 2022). Background on the whole study: Samples covering the acute and convalescent phases of COVID-19 were provided by collaborators in the United States, Italy and Spain. The prospective study material was composed of cDNA or gDNA derived from T cells, B-cell-depleted T cells, or PBMCs. Deeply sampled blood TCRbeta repertoires from subjects exposed to, actively infected with, or recovered from COVID-19 were included in the dataset. The repertoires were made available in a free public database intended to serve as a resource for research on the immune response to SARS-CoV-2. The samples were drawn from two sources: the first 160 participants of the ongoing ImmuneRACE study, and over 950 subjects contributed by 6 global collaborators. Nearly every sample came with metadata listing a de-identified subject ID, COVID-19 status, age in years and sex. Where available, HLA class I and class II types were taken from metadata supplied by the sample provider and were not determined by assay-based typing.

This clone was found a few times. Its antigen has not been determined. Per-base quality was not reported, and no clone a single base away is much larger than it. The immunoSEQ Assay, a bias-controlled multiplex PCR, was used to amplify TCRbeta CDR3 regions from genomic DNA. Processing in the source paper ran as follows. Within the assay, amplification of reference gene primers was used to estimate how many nucleated cells each sample contained. Sequence reads were collapsed and filtered to measure the absolute abundance of every unique TCRbeta CDR3 rearrangement. Productive Simpson clonality was computed per sample as the square root of Simpson's diversity index over productive rearrangements. TCRdb holds this immuneACCESS table with in-frame rearrangements only. Some clones are missing; in checked studies, unresolved V genes explain under half, and the rest has no known cause. Clone size and the V and J calls come from that table; the DNA yielded D and trimming. This sample comprises around 270,000 clones, around 89% of them detected only once. The ten largest clones take up 3.5% to 4.5% of the sample.

General study outcomes and caveats: How much clinical and demographic metadata was included differed by source and by participant, and the metadata was provided uncurated.

Another Seattle source contributed samples from volunteer blood donors who had recovered from COVID-19. Whole blood was collected in K2EDTA tubes by collaborating institutions according to the institutions' own protocols. For TCRbeta analysis, collaborators shipped samples in one of three forms: frozen whole blood, isolated PBMCs, or DNA extracted from either of those sample types. V has 4 bases trimmed and J has 0 bases trimmed; junction bases matching no gene number 4. CDR1 and CDR2 are read off the germline V gene as SGHDT and YYEEEE. Counted from cysteine to phenylalanine, this CDR3 has 16 amino acids. Only the CDR3 portion is preserved as DNA: 48 bases, with reading frame beginning at the first base.

The TCR sequence derives from a man aged 55 to 70 who had recovered from COVID-19. The source material was peripheral blood. The rearrangement joined TRBV5-6 to TRBJ1-5; TRBD1 agrees with 10 junctional bases. The CDR3 protein sequence reads: CASSRGTGVSNQPQHF. In nucleotide form, the sequence is TGTGCCAGCAGCAGAGGGACAGGGGTTAGCAATCAGCCCCAGCATTTT.